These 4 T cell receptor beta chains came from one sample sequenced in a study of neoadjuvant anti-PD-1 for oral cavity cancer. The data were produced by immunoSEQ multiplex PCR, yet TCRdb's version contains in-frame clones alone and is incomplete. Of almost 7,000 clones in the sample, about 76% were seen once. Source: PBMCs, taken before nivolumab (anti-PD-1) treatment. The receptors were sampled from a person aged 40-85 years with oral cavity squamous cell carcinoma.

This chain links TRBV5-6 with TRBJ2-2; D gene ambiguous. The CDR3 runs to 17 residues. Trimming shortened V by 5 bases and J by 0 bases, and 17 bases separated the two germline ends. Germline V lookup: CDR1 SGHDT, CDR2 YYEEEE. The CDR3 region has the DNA TGTGCCAGCAGTCCCCTCAGTGGCAGAACGAACACCGGGGAGCTGTTTTTT. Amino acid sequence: CASSPLSGRTNTGELFF.

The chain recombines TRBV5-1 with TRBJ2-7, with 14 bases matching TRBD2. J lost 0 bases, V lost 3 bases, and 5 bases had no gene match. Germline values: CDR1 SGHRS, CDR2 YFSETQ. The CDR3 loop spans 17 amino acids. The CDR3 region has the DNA TGCGCCAGCAGCTATGAAGGACTAGCGGGGGGCTCCTACGAGCAGTACTTC. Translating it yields CASSYEGLAGGSYEQYF.

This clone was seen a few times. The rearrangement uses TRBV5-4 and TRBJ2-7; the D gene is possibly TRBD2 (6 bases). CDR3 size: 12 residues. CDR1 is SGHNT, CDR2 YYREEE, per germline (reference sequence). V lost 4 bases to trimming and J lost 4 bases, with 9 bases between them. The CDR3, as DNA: TGTGCCAGCAGCCTGGGGGGTTACGAGCAGTACTTC. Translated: CASSLGGYEQYF.

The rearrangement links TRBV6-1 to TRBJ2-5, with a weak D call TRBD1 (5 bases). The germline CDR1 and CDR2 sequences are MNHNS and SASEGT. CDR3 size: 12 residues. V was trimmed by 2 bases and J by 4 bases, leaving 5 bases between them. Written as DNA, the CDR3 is TGTGCCAGCAGTGAAAGGGGAGAGACCCAGTACTTC. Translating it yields CASSERGETQYF.